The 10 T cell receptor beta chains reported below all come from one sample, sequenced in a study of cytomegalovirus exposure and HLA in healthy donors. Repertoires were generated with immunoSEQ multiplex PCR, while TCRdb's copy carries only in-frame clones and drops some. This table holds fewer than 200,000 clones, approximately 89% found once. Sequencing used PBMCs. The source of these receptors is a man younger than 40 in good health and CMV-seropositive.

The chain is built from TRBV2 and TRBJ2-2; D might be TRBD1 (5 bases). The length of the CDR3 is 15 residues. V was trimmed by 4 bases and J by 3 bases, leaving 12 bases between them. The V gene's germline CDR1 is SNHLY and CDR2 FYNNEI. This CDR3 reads CASSGTFTYTGELFF. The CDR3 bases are TGTGCCAGCAGTGGGACATTTACTTACACCGGGGAGCTGTTTTTT.

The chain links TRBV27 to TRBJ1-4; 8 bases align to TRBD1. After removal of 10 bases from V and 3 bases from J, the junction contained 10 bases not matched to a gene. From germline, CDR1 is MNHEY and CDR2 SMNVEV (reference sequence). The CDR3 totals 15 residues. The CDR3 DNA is TGTGCCACCCAGGGGGCGGGGGGTCCTAATGAAAAACTGTTTTTT. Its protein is CATQGAGGPNEKLFF.

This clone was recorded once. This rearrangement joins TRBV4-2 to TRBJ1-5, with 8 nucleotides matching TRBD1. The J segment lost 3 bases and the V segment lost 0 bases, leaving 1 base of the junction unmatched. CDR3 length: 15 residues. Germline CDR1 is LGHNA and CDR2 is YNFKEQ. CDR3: CASSQEGQVNQPQHF. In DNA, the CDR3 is TGTGCCAGCAGCCAAGAGGGACAGGTCAATCAGCCCCAGCATTTT.

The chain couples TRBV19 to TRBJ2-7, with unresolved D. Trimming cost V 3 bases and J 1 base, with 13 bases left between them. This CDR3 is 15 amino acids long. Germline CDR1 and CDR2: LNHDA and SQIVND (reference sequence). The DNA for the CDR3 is TGTGCCAGTAGTATCTCGGGTGGGAAATCCTACGAGCAGTACTTC. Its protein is CASSISGGKSYEQYF. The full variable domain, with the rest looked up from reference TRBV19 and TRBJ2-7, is DGGITQSPKYLFRKEGQNVTLSCEQNLNHDAMYWYRQDPGQGLRLIYYSQIVNDFQKGDIAEGYSVSREKKESFPLTVTSAQKNPTAFYLCASSISGGKSYEQYFGPGTRLTVT.

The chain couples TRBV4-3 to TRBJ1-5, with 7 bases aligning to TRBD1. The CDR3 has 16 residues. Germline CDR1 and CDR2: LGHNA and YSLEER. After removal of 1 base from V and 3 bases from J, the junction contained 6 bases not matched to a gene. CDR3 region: CASSQAWGQTNQPQHF. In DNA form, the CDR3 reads TGCGCCAGCAGCCAAGCTTGGGGACAGACCAATCAGCCCCAGCATTTT.

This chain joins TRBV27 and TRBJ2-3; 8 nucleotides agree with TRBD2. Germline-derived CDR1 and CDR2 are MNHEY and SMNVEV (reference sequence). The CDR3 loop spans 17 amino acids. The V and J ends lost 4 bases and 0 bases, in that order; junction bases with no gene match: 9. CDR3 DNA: TGTGCCAGCAGTTCCCGACTAGCGCCTCATAGCACAGATACGCAGTATTTT. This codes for CASSSRLAPHSTDTQYF.

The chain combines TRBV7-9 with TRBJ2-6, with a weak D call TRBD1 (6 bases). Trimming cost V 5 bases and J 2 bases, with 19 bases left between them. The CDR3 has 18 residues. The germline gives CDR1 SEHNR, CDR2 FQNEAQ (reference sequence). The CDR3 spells CASSLHQGLRTGANVLTF. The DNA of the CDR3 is TGTGCCAGCAGCCTCCACCAGGGGCTTCGCACTGGGGCCAACGTCCTGACTTTC. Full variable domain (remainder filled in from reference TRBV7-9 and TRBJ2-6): DTGVSQNPRHKITKRGQNVTFRCDPISEHNRLYWYRQTLGQGPEFLTYFQNEAQLEKSRLLSDRFSAERPKGSFSTLEIQRTEQGDSAMYLCASSLHQGLRTGANVLTFGAGSRLTVL.

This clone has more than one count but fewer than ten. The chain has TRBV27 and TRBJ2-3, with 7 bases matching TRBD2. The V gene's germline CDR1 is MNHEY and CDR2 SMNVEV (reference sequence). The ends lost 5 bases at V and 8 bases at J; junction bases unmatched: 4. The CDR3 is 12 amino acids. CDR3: CASSPQRGTQYF. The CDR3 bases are TGTGCCAGCAGTCCGCAGCGGGGTACGCAGTATTTT.

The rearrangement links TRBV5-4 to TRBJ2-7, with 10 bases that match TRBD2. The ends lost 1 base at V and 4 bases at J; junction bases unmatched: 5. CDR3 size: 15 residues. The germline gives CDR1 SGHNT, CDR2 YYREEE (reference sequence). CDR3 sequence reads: CASSLRASGSYEQYF. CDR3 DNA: TGTGCCAGCAGCTTGCGGGCTAGCGGGAGTTACGAGCAGTACTTC. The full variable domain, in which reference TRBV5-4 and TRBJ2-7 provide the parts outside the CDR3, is ETGVTQSPTHLIKTRGQQVTLRCSSQSGHNTVSWYQQALGQGPQFIFQYYREEENGRGNFPPRFSGLQFPNYSSELNVNALELDDSALYLCASSLRASGSYEQYFGPGTRLTVT.

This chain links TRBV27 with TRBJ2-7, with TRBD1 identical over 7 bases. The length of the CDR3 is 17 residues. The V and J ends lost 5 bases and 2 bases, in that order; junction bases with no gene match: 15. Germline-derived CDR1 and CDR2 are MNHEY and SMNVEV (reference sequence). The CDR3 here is CASSPGTVQAGTYEQYF. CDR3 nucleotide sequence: TGTGCCAGCAGTCCCGGGACAGTCCAGGCCGGGACCTACGAGCAGTACTTC.